A selection of T cell receptor beta chains follows, all from one sample in a study of blood T cells in healthy people across ages. Each CDR3 protein gets one entry after TCRdb re-called the 5' RACE reads with MiXCR. This repertoire shows around 1,900,000 distinct CDR3 sequences, about two fifths found once; its top ten account for roughly 23%. Sequencing input: blood. The receptor set was obtained from a human donor in good health. CDR3s include the opening cysteine and the closing phenylalanine or tryptophan. D genes are given only for firm matches. For some rows the clone size is stated as once, few or many, or as a class when expanded; others skip it.

cdr3_nt	cdr3_aa	clone_size	v_call	d_call	j_call	cdr3_length
TGTGCCAGCAGTCCGGAAACAGGGGTGAACACTGAAGCTTTCTTT	CASSPETGVNTEAFF	NA	TRBV28	TRBD1	TRBJ1-1	15
TGTGCCAGCAGCCCGACCGGGACAGGGGCATATGGCTACACCTTC	CASSPTGTGAYGYTF	few	TRBV7-2	TRBD1	TRBJ1-2	15
TGCAGCCTCGGAGGCGCGGAGACCCAGTACTTC	CSLGGAETQYF	NA	TRBV20-1	NA	TRBJ2-5	11
TGTGCCAGCAGCCTCTCCCGGACTAGCGGGGAGATCAGCACAGATACGCAGTATTTT	CASSLSRTSGEISTDTQYF	NA	TRBV7-2	TRBD2	TRBJ2-3	19
TGTGCCAGCAGTGAATACGAGGGAGGCTATGGCTACACCTTC	CASSEYEGGYGYTF	NA	TRBV2	NA	TRBJ1-2	14
TGTGCCAGCAGCTTAGCGGGACTAGCGGGGAATCCCTACGAGCAGTACTTC	CASSLAGLAGNPYEQYF	few	TRBV7-2	TRBD2	TRBJ2-7	17
TGTGCCAGCAGCAAGGACAGGGAAGGGGTTGGCTACACCTTC	CASSKDREGVGYTF	few	TRBV7-3	TRBD1	TRBJ1-2	14
TGTGCTAGCAGCTTAGGTTATAGCGTTGGGGAGACCCAGTACTTC	CASSLGYSVGETQYF	NA	TRBV7-7	NA	TRBJ2-5	15
TGTGCCAGCAGCTTAGAGTCGCTGGGTAACAAAGATACGCAGTATTTT	CASSLESLGNKDTQYF	few	TRBV7-2	NA	TRBJ2-3	16
TGTGCCAGCAGACGGACAGGGCCTGGGGCCAACGTCCTGACTTTC	CASRRTGPGANVLTF	few	TRBV6-2/TRBV6-3	TRBD1	TRBJ2-6	15
TGTGCCAGCAGTTACTCAGTTCCGGGACTAGCGGGGGGGCTGGGGGAGACCCAGTACTTC	CASSYSVPGLAGGLGETQYF	NA	TRBV6-5	TRBD2	TRBJ2-5	20